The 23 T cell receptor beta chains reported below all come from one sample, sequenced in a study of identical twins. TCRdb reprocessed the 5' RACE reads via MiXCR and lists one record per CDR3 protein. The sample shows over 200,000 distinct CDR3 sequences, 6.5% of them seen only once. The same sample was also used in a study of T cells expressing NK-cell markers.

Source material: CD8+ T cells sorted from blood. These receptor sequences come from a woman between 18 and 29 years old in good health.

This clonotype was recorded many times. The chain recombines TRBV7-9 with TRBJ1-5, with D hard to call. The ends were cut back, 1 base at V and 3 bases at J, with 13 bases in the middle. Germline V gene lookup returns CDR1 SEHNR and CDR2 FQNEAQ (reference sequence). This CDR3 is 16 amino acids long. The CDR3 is CASSLGPVGNNQPQHF. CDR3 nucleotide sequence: TGTGCCAGCAGCTTAGGGCCCGTGGGGAACAATCAGCCCCAGCATTTT.

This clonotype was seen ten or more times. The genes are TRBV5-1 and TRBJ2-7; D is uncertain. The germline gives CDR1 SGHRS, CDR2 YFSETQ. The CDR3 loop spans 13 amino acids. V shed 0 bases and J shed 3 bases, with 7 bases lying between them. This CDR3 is CASSLDTNYEQYF. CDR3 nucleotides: TGCGCCAGCAGCTTGGATACAAACTACGAGCAGTACTTC.

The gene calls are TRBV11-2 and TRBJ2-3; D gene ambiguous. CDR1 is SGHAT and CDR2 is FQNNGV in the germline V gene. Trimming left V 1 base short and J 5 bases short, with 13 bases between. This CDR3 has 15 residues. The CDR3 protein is CASSLAGNRQDTQYF. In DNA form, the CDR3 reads TGTGCCAGCAGCTTAGCGGGTAACCGACAAGATACGCAGTATTTT.

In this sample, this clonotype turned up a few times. As DNA, the CDR3 is TGTGCCAGCAGCCCACACCCAGATACGCAGTATTTT. Translation gives CASSPHPDTQYF. This chain joins TRBV11-2 and TRBJ2-3; D not certain. Trimming left V 5 bases short and J 4 bases short, with 7 bases between. The CDR3 is 12 amino acids. Germline loops: CDR1 SGHAT, CDR2 FQNNGV.

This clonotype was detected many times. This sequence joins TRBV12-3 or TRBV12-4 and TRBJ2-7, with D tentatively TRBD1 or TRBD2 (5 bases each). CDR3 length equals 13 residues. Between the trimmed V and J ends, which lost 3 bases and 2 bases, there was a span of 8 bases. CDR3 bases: TGTGCCAGCAGTTTCGGGGCGACCTACGAGCAGTACTTC. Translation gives CASSFGATYEQYF.

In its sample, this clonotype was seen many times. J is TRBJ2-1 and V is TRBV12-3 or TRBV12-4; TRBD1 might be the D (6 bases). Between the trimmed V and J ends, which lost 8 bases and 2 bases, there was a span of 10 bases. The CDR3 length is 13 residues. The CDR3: CASADRPYNEQFF. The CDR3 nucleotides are TGTGCCAGCGCGGACAGACCCTACAATGAGCAGTTCTTC.

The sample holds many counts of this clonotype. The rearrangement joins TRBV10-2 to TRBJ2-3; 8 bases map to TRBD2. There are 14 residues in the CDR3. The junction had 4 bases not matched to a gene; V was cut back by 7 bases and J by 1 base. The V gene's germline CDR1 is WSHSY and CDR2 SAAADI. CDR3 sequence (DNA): TGCGCCAGCAATAGCGGGGTGGGCACAGATACGCAGTATTTT. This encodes CASNSGVGTDTQYF.

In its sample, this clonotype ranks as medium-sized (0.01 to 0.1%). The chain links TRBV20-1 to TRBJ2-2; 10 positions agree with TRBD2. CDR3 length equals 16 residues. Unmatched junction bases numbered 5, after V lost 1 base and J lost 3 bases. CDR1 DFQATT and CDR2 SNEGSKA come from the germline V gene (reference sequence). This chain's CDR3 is CSARAPSGGDTGELFF. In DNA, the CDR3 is TGCAGTGCTAGAGCCCCTAGCGGGGGCGACACCGGGGAGCTGTTTTTT.

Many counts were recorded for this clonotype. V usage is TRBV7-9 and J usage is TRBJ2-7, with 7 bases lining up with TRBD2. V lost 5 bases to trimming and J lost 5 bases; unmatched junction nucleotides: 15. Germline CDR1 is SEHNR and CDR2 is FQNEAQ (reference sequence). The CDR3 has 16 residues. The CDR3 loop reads CASSPATSEGIHEQYF. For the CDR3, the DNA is TGTGCCAGCAGCCCCGCTACTAGCGAAGGTATCCACGAGCAGTACTTC.

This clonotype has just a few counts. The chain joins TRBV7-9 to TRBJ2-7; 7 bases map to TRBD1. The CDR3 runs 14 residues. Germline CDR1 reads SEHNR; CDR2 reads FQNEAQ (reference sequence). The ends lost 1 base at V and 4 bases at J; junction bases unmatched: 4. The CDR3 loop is CASSLVGGGYEQYF. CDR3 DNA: TGTGCCAGCAGCTTAGTAGGGGGCGGGTACGAGCAGTACTTC.

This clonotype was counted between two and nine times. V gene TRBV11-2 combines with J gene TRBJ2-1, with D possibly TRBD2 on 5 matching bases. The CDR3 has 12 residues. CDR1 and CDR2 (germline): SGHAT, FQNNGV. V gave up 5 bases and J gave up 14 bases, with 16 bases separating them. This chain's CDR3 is CASSELRDDKFF. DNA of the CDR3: TGTGCCAGCAGCGAACTCCGGGATGATAAGTTCTTC.

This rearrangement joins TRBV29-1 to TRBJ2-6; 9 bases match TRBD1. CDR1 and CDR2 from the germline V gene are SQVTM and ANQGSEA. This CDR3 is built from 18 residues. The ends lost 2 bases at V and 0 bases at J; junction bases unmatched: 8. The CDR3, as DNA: TGCAGCGTTGAACAGCCGGGACAGGGAAGCTCTGGGGCCAACGTCCTGACTTTC. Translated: CSVEQPGQGSSGANVLTF.

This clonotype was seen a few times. Here the CDR3 DNA reads TGTGCCAGCAGCCCCAGGACAGGGGACAGCACAGATACGCAGTATTTT. It codes for CASSPRTGDSTDTQYF. The J gene is TRBJ2-3, the V gene TRBV7-9; 9 bases are shared with TRBD1. Germline CDR1 is SEHNR and CDR2 is FQNEAQ (reference sequence). This CDR3 contains 16 residues. With V trimmed by 5 bases and J by 0 bases, 6 bases remained unmatched. The variable domain in full, completed from reference TRBV7-9 and TRBJ2-3, reads DTGVSQNPRHKITKRGQNVTFRCDPISEHNRLYWYRQTLGQGPEFLTYFQNEAQLEKSRLLSDRFSAERPKGSFSTLEIQRTEQGDSAMYLCASSPRTGDSTDTQYFGPGTRLTVL.

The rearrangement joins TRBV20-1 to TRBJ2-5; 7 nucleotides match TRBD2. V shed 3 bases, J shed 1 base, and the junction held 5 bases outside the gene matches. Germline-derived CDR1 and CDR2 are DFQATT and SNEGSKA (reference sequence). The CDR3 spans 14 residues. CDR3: CSASQGLTQETQYF. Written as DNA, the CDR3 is TGCAGTGCTAGTCAGGGACTAACCCAAGAGACCCAGTACTTC.

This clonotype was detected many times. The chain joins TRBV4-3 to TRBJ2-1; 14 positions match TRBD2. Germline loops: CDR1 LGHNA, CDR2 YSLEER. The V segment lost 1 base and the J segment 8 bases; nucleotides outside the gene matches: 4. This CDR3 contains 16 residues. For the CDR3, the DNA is TGCGCCAGCAGCCAAGGGACTAGCGGGAGGATCGATGAGCAGTTCTTC. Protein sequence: CASSQGTSGRIDEQFF.

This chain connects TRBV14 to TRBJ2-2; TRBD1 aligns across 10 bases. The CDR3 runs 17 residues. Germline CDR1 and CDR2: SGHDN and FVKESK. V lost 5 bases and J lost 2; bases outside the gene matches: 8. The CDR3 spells CASSDRDRGFNTGELFF. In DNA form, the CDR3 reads TGTGCCAGCAGCGACCGGGACAGGGGCTTCAACACCGGGGAGCTGTTTTTT.

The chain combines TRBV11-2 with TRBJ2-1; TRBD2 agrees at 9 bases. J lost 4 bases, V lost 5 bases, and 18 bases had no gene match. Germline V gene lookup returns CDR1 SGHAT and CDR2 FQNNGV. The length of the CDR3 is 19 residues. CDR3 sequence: CASSRQNVPGLALYNEQFF. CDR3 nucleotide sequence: TGTGCCAGCAGCCGTCAAAATGTCCCGGGACTAGCCCTATACAATGAGCAGTTCTTC.

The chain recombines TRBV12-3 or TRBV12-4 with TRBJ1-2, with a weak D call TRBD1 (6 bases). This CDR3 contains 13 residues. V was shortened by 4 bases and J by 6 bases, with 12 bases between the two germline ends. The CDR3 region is CASSWGGADGYTF. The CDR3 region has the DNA TGTGCCAGCAGTTGGGGGGGCGCGGATGGCTACACCTTC.

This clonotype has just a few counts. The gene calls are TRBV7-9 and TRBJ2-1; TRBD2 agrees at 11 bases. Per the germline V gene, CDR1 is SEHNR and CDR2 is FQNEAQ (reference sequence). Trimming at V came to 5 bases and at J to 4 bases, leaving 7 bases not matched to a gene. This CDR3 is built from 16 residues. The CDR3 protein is CASSALGLAAYNEQFF. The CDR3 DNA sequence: TGTGCCAGCAGCGCTCTGGGACTAGCGGCATACAATGAGCAGTTCTTC. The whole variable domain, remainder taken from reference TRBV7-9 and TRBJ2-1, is DTGVSQNPRHKITKRGQNVTFRCDPISEHNRLYWYRQTLGQGPEFLTYFQNEAQLEKSRLLSDRFSAERPKGSFSTLEIQRTEQGDSAMYLCASSALGLAAYNEQFFGPGTRLTVL.

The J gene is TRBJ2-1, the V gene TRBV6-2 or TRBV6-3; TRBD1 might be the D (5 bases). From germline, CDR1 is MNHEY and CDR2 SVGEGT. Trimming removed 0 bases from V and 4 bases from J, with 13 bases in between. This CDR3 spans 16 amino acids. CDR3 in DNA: TGTGCCAGCAGTTACTCGTTGTTAAGGGGATACAATGAGCAGTTCTTC. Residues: CASSYSLLRGYNEQFF.

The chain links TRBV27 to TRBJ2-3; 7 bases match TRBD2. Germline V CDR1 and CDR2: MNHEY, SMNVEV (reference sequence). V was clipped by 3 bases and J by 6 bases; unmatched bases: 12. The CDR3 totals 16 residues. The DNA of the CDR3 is TGTGCCAGCAGTTTTGGGGGGGGATTTACGGACGATACGCAGTATTTT. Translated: CASSFGGGFTDDTQYF.

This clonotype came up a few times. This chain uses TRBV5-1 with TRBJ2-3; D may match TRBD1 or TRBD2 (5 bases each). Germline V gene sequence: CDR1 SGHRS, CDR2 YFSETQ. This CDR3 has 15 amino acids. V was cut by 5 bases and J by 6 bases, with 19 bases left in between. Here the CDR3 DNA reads TGCGCCAGCAGTCCCGGGACCTCCTCGTGGGATACGCAGTATTTT. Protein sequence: CASSPGTSSWDTQYF.

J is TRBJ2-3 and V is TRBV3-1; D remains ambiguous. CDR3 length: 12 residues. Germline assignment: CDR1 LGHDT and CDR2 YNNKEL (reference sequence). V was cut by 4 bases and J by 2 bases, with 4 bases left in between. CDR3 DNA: TGTGCCAGCAGCCCTTACACAGATACGCAGTATTTT. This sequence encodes CASSPYTDTQYF.